This is a list of T cell receptor beta chains from one sample in a study of vaccination and CD4 T cells after COVID-19. TCRdb used MiXCR to reprocess the PCR reads, holding one entry per CDR3 protein. The sample lists 31,000 or so distinct CDR3 sequences; more than 40% were seen once. Specimen: CD4+ T cells from blood, collected about 7 months after SARS-CoV-2 vaccination. These receptors all come from a human donor who had recovered from COVID-19. The CDR3 runs from the conserved cysteine through the conserved F or W. The D gene is left open where the match is weak. Only some rows state a clone size, as once, few, many or a class for expanded clones.

CDR3 DNA,CDR3 protein,clone size,V gene,D gene,J gene
TGTGCCAGCAGTTTATGGGGGGAACCTAGCACAGATACGCAGTATTTT,CASSLWGEPSTDTQYF,.,TRBV27,.,TRBJ2-3
TGTGCCAGTAGTATAGGTGGGACAGGGAATCCCAATCAGCCCCAGCATTTT,CASSIGGTGNPNQPQHF,.,TRBV19,TRBD1,TRBJ1-5
TGTGCCAGCAGTCGATCGGACCCCTCCTACGAGCAGTACTTC,CASSRSDPSYEQYF,.,TRBV6-1,.,TRBJ2-7
TGTGCCAGCAGTTTACCGGACAGGCAATCCCTTAATCAGCCCCAGCATTTT,CASSLPDRQSLNQPQHF,once,TRBV28,TRBD1,TRBJ1-5
TGTGCCAGCAGCCAAGGGGGGGCCGAGGAGACCCAGTACTTC,CASSQGGAEETQYF,few,TRBV7-2,.,TRBJ2-5
TGTGCCAGCACCCCAGGGAGTGCCTACAATGAGCAGTTCTTC,CASTPGSAYNEQFF,.,TRBV6-1,.,TRBJ2-1
TGTGCCATCAGTGATCGGGTCTCCTACGAGCAGTACTTC,CAISDRVSYEQYF,few,TRBV10-3,.,TRBJ2-7
TGTGCCAGCAGTTCACTACAGGGGGCGCTTGGCAATCAGCCCCAGCATTTT,CASSSLQGALGNQPQHF,.,TRBV27,TRBD1,TRBJ1-5
TGTGCCACCAGCCAGGGGGCTGGCGCTGAAGCTTTCTTT,CATSQGAGAEAFF,few,TRBV15,TRBD1,TRBJ1-1
TGTGCCAGTGATTTCGGGACAGTGAACACTGAAGCTTTCTTT,CASDFGTVNTEAFF,.,TRBV19,TRBD1,TRBJ1-1
TGTGCCAGTAGTATGGGCGGACACTCCTACGAGCAGTACTTC,CASSMGGHSYEQYF,.,TRBV19,.,TRBJ2-7
TGTGCCAGCAGCTTAGCGGGGGAGACAGATACGCAGTATTTT,CASSLAGETDTQYF,.,TRBV7-9,.,TRBJ2-3